This entry is about one TCR beta chain. Its antigen is undetermined. CDR3 length equals 15 residues. Germline CDR1 reads LNHDA; CDR2 reads SQIVND (reference sequence). The V gene lost 4 bases and the J gene lost 4 bases, with 16 bases spanning the gap. These data originate in a study of T cell responses to AZD1222 COVID-19 vaccine. Across the whole study: Pooled samples include second doses given at about 4 or 12 weeks. Study outcomes and limitations: There were repertoire samples only from the period after the peak T cell response. The donor group comprised mostly white British people and more females; the analysis possibly underestimated clonal diversity.

TCRdb's copy holds only in-frame clones and misses some; the assay was immunoSEQ multiplex PCR. This sample has some 180,000 clones, with 85% to 90% found just once. Material: peripheral blood, obtained on day 0 of AZD1222 vaccination. The V and J genes are TRBV19 and TRBJ1-1, with TRBD1 as a possible D gene (5 bases). The source is an adult in good health. Here the CDR3 reads CASSTPTPGSTEAFF. CDR3 coding DNA: TGTGCCAGTAGTACACCGACCCCAGGGTCCACTGAAGCTTTCTTT.